This T cell receptor beta chain was sequenced for a study of PD-L1 blockade in urothelial cancer. The germline V and J ends were trimmed by 6 bases and 4 bases, with 10 bases remaining between them. Germline assignment: CDR1 SQVTM and CDR2 ANQGSEA. The CDR3 length is 12 residues. TCRdb's copy holds only in-frame clones and misses some; the assay was immunoSEQ multiplex PCR. The sample consists of 60,000 or so clones, under 90% of them appearing once. Stated time point: pretreatment peripheral blood. The sequences come from PBMCs, collected around atezolizumab (anti-PD-L1) treatment. V and J are TRBV29-1 and TRBJ2-1; D uncertain. This sequence was found in a man between 65 and 85 years old with urothelial cancer. The CDR3, as DNA: TGCAGCGTCGGTTCGTGGTACAATGAGCAGTTCTTC. Amino acid sequence: CSVGSWYNEQFF.